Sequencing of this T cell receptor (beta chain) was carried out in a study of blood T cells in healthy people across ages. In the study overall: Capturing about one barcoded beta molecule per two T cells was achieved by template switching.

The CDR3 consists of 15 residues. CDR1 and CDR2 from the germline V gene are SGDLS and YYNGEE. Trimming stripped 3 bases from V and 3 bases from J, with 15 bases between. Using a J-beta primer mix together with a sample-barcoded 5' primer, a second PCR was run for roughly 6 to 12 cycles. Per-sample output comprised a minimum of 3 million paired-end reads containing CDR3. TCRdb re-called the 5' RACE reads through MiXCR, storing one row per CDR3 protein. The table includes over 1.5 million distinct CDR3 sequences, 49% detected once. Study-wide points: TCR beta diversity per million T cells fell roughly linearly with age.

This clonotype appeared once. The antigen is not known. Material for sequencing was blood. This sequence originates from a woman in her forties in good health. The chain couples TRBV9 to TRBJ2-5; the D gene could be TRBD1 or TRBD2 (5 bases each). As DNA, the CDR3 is TGTGCCAGCAGCGCCTCCGGGACGGAAAAAGAGACCCAGTACTTC. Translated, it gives CASSASGTEKETQYF.